This paragraph reports one TCR beta chain. In the authors' workflow: Amplified reference gene primers provided the basis for estimating nucleated cell counts. Produced via immunoSEQ multiplex PCR; TCRdb's table is partial and in-frame only. The D gene and trimming were derived from the DNA, and the V and J assignments and clone size from that table. The sample contains over 95,000 clones, 75% to 85% of which appear only once. V was trimmed by 4 bases and J by 7 bases, leaving 7 bases between them. Germline-derived CDR1 and CDR2 are KGHSY and FQNENV. The CDR3 has 11 amino acids. This specimen belongs to a study of blood T cell repertoires in COVID-19. Turning to the study itself: Researchers got acute and convalescent COVID-19 samples from the United States, Italy and Spain. The cDNA or gDNA used as material had been derived from T cells, B-cell-depleted T cells, or PBMCs.

This sequence originates from a human donor in a cohort sampled during active COVID-19. Sequencing input: peripheral blood. The genes are TRBV16 and TRBJ1-2; D is ambiguous. DNA of the CDR3: TGTGCCAGCAGCCTGAGAGGTGGCTACACCTTC. Translating it yields CASSLRGGYTF.